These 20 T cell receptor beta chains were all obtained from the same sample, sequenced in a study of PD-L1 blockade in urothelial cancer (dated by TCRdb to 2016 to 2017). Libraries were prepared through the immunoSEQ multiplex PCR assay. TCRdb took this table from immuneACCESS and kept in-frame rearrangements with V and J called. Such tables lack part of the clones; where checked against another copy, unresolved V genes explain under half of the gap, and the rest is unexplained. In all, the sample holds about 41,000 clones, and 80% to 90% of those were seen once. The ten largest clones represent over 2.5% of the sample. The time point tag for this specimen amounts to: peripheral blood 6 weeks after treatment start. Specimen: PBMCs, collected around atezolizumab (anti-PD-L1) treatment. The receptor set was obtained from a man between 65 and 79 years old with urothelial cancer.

DNA of the CDR3: TGTGCCAGCAGTGAAGCGGGAGGCACAGATACGCAGTATTTT. Translation gives CASSEAGGTDTQYF. The chain joins TRBV7-6 to TRBJ2-3, with 8 bases aligning to TRBD2. The V and J ends lost 6 bases and 1 base, in that order; junction bases with no gene match: 3. This CDR3 is 14 amino acids long. CDR1 is SGHVS and CDR2 is FNYEAQ in the germline V gene.

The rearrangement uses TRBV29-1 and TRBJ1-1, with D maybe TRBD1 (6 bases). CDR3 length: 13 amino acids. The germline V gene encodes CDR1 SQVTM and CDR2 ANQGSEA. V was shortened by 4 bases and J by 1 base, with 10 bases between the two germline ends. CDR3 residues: CSVGGTPNTEAFF. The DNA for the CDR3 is TGCAGCGTTGGGGGGACACCGAACACTGAAGCTTTCTTT. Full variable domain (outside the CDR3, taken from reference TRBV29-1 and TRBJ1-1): SAVISQKPSRDICQRGTSLTIQCQVDSQVTMMFWYRQQPGQSLTLIATANQGSEATYESGFVIDKFPISRPNLTFSTLTVSNMSPEDSSIYLCSVGGTPNTEAFFGQGTRLTVV.

As DNA, the CDR3 is TGTGCCAGCAGTTACTCGGGTCTAGCGGTGGAGACCCAGTACTTC. The encoded protein is CASSYSGLAVETQYF. The chain is built from TRBV6-6 and TRBJ2-5, with 7 bases matching TRBD2. The V segment lost 0 bases and the J segment 5 bases; nucleotides outside the gene matches: 6. The CDR3 is 15 amino acids. CDR1 is MNHNY and CDR2 is SVGAGI in the germline V gene (reference sequence).

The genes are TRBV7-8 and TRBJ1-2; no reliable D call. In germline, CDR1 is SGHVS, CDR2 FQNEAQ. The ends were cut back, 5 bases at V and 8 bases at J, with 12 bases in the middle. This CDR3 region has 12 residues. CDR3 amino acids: CASSPYSGGYTF. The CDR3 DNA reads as TGTGCCAGCAGCCCGTACTCGGGGGGCTACACCTTC.

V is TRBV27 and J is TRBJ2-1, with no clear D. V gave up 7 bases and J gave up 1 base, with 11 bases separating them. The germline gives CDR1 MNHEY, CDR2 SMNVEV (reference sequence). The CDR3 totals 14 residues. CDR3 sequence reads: CASTFRGSYNEQFF. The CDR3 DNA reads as TGTGCCAGCACCTTTCGCGGTTCCTACAATGAGCAGTTCTTC.

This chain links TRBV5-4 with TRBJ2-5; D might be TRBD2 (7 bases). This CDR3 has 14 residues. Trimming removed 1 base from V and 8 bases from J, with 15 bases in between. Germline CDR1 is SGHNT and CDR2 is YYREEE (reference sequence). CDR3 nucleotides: TGTGCCAGCAGCTTGTTGTACAGGGAGGGCACCCAGTACTTC. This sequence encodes CASSLLYREGTQYF.

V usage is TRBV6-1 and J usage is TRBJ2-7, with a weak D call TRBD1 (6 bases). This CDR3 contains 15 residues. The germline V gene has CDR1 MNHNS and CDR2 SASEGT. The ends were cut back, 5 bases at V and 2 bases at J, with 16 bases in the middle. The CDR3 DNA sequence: TGTGCCAGCAGTTCATTAGGGGGTCGAACCTACGAGCAGTACTTC. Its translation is CASSSLGGRTYEQYF.

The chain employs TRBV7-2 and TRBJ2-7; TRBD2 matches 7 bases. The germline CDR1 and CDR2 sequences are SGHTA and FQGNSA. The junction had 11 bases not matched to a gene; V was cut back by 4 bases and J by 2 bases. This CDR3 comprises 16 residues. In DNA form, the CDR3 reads TGTGCCAGCAGCTCCCCTCAGCGGGGCCCGCCCTACGAGCAGTACTTC. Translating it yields CASSSPQRGPPYEQYF.

The CDR3 loop reads CASSSHRQRNNEQFF. CDR3 nucleotide sequence: TGTGCCAGCAGTTCCCACCGGCAGCGAAACAATGAGCAGTTCTTC. The V and J genes are TRBV27 and TRBJ2-1; D is uncertain. Germline V gene sequence: CDR1 MNHEY, CDR2 SMNVEV (reference sequence). Trimming pared 4 bases from V and 5 bases from J, leaving 15 bases between. The CDR3 runs to 15 residues.

The CDR3 protein is CASSSDYGYTF. The CDR3 DNA sequence: TGTGCCAGCAGTTCTGACTATGGCTACACCTTC. This rearrangement joins TRBV28 to TRBJ1-2; D is undetermined. V was trimmed by 4 bases and J by 3 bases, leaving 3 bases between them. The CDR3 has 11 amino acids. Germline CDR1 MDHEN, CDR2 SYDVKM.

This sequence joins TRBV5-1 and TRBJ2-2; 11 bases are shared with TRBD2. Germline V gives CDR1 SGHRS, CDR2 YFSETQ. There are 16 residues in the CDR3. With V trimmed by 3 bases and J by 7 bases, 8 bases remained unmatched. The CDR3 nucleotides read TGCGCCAGCAGCTCCGTACTAGCGGGAGCGTTCGGGGAGCTGTTTTTT. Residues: CASSSVLAGAFGELFF. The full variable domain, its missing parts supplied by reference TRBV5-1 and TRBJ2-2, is KAGVTQTPRYLIKTRGQQVTLSCSPISGHRSVSWYQQTPGQGLQFLFEYFSETQRNKGNFPGRFSGRQFSNSRSEMNVSTLELGDSALYLCASSSVLAGAFGELFFGEGSRLTVL.

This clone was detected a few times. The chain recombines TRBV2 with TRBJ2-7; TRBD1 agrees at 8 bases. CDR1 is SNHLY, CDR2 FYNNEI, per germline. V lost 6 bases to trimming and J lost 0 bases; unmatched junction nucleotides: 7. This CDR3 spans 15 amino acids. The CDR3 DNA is TGTGCCAGCAGCTCGGACAGGGCGGCCTCCTACGAGCAGTACTTC. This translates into CASSSDRAASYEQYF.

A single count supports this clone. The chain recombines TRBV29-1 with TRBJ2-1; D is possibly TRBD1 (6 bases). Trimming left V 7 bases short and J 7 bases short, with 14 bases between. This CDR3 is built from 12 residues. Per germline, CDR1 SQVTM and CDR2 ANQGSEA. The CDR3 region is CSAGANSNEQFF. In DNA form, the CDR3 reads TGCAGCGCAGGGGCGAATAGTAATGAGCAGTTCTTC.

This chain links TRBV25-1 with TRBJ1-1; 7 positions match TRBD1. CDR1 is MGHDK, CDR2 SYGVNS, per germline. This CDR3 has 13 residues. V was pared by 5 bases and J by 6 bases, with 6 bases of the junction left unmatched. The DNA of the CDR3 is TGTGCCAGCAGTCTCGACAGGGCGGCTGAAGCTTTCTTT. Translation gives CASSLDRAAEAFF.

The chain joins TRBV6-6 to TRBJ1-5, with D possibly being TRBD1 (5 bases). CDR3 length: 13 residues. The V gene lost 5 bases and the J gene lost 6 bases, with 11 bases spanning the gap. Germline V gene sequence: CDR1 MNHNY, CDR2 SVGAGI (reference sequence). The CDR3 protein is CASSRGEAQPQHF. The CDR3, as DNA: TGTGCCAGCAGTCGGGGGGAGGCTCAGCCCCAGCATTTT.

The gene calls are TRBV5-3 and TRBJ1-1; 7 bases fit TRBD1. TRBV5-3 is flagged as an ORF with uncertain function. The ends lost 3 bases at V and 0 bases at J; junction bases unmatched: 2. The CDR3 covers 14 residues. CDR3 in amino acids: CARSSGQLNTEAFF. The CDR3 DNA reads TGTGCCAGAAGCTCGGGACAGTTGAACACTGAAGCTTTCTTT.

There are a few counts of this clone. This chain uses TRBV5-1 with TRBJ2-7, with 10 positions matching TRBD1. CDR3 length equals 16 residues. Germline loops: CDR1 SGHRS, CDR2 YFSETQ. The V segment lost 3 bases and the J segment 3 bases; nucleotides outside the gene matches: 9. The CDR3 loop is CASSSAPGQGIYEQYF. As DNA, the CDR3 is TGCGCCAGCAGCTCAGCTCCGGGACAGGGGATCTACGAGCAGTACTTC.

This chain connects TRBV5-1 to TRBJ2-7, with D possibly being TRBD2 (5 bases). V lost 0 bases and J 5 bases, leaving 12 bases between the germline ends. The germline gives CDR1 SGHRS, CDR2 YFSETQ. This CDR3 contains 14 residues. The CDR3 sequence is CASSLGGEGDEQYF. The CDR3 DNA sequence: TGCGCCAGCAGCTTGGGGGGTGAGGGCGACGAGCAGTACTTC.

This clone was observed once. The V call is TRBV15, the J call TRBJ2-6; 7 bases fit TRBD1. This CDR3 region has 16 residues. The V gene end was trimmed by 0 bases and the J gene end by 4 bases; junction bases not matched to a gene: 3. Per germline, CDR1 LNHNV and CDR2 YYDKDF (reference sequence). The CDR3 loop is CATSRDKGAGANVLTF. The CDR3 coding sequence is TGTGCCACCAGCAGAGATAAGGGGGCAGGGGCCAACGTCCTGACTTTC. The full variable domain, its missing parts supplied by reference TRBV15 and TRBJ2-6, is DAMVIQNPRYQVTQFGKPVTLSCSQTLNHNVMYWYQQKSSQAPKLLFHYYDKDFNNEADTPDNFQSRRPNTSFCFLDIRSPGLGDTAMYLCATSRDKGAGANVLTFGAGSRLTVL.

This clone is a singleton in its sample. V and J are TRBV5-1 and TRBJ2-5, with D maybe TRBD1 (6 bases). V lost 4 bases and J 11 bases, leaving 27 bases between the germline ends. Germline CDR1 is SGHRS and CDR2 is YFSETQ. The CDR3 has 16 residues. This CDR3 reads CASSIGQTNLGGEQYF. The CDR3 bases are TGCGCCAGCAGCATCGGACAGACAAACCTAGGTGGGGAGCAGTACTTC.